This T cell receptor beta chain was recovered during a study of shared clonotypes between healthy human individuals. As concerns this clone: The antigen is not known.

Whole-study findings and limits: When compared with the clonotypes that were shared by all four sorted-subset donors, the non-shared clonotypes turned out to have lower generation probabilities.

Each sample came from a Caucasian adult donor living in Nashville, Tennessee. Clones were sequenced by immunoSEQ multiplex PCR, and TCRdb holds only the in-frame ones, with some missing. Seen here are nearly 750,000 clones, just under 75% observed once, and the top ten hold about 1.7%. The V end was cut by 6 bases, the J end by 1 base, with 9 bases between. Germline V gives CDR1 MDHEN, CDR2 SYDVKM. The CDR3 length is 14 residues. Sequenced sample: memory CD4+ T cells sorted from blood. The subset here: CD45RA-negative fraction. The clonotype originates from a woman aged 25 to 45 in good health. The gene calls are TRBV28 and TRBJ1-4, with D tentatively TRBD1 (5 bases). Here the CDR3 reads CASRRQQTNEKLFF. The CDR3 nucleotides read TGTGCCAGCAGAAGACAGCAAACTAATGAAAAACTGTTTTTT.